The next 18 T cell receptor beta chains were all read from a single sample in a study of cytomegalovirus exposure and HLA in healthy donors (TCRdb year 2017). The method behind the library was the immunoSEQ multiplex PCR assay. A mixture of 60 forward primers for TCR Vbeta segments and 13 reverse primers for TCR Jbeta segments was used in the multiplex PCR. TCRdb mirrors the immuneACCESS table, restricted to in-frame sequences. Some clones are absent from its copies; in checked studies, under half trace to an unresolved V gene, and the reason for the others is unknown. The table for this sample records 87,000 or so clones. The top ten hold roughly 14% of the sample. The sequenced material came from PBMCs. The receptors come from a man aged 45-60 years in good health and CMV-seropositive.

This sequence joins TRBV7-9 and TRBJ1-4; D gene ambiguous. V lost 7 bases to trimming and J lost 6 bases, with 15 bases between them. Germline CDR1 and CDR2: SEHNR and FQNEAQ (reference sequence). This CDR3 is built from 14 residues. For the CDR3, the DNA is TGTGCCAGCACCCCGAGCGGTGGGGATGAAAAACTGTTTTTT. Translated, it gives CASTPSGGDEKLFF.

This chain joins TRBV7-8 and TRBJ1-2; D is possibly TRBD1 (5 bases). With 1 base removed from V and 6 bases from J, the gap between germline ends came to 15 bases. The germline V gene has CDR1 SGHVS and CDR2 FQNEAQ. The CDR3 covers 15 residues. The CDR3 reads CASSLVRGRAHGYTF. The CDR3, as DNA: TGTGCCAGCAGCTTAGTGCGGGGCAGGGCACATGGCTACACCTTC.

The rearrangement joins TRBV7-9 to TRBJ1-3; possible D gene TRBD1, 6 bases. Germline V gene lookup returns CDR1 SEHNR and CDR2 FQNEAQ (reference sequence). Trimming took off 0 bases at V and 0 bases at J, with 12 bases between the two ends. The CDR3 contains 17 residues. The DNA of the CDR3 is TGTGCCAGCAGCTTAGCGGGGGACACGAGCTCTGGAAACACCATATATTTT. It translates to CASSLAGDTSSGNTIYF.

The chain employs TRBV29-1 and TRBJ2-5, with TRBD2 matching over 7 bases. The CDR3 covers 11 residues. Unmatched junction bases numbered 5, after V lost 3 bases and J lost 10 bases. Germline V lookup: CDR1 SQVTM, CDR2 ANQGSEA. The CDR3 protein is CSVDFREGQYF. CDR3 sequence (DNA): TGCAGCGTTGATTTCAGGGAGGGCCAGTACTTC.

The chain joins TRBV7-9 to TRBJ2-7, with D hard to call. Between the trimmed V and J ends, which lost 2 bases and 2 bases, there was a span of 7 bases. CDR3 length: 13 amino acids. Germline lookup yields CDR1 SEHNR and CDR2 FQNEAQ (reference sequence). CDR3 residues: CASSLHGAYEQYV. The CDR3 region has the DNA TGTGCCAGCAGCTTACATGGGGCCTACGAGCAGTACGTC.

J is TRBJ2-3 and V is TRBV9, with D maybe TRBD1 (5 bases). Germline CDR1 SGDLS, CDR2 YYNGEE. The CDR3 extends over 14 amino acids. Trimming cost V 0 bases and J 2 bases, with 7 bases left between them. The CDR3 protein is CASSVETVTDTQYF. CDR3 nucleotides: TGTGCCAGCAGCGTAGAGACAGTCACAGATACGCAGTATTTT. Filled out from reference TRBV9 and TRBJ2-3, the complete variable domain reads DSGVTQTPKHLITATGQRVTLRCSPRSGDLSVYWYQQSLDQGLQFLIQYYNGEERAKGNILERFSAQQFPDLHSELNLSSLELGDSALYFCASSVETVTDTQYFGPGTRLTVL.

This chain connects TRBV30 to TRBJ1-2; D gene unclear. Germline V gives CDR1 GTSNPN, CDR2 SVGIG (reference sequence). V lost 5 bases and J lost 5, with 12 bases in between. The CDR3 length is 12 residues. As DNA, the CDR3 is TGTGCCTGGCTTGGGGAGGGATATGGCTACACCTTC. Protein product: CAWLGEGYGYTF.

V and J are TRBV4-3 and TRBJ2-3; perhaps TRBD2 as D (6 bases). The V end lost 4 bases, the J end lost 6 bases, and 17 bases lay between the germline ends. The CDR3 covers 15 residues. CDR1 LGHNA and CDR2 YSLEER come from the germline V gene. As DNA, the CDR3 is TGCGCCAGCAGCCCCGGACTAAAAAGTTTCGATACGCAGTATTTT. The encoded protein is CASSPGLKSFDTQYF.

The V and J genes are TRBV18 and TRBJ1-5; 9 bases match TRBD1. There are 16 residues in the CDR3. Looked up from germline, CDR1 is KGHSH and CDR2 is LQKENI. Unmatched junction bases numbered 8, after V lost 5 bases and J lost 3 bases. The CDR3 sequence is CASSSAGTGSNQPQHF. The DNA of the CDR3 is TGTGCCAGCTCATCCGCCGGGACAGGGTCCAATCAGCCCCAGCATTTT. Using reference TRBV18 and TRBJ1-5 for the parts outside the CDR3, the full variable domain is NAGVMQNPRHLVRRRGQEARLRCSPMKGHSHVYWYRQLPEEGLKFMVYLQKENIIDESGMPKERFSAEFPKEGPSILRIQQVVRGDSAAYFCASSSAGTGSNQPQHFGDGTRLSIL.

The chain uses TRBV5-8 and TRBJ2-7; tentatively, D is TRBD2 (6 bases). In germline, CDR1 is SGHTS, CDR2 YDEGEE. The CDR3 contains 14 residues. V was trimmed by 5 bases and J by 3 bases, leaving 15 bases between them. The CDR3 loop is CASRLQEGLYEQYV. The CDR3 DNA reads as TGTGCCAGCAGACTTCAGGAGGGGCTCTACGAGCAGTACGTC.

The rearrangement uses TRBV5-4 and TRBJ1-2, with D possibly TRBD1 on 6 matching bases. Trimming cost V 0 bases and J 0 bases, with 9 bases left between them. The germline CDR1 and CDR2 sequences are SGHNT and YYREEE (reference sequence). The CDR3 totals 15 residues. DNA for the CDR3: TGTGCCAGCAGCTTGGGGACAGAAGCTAACTATGGCTACACCTTC. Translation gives CASSLGTEANYGYTF.

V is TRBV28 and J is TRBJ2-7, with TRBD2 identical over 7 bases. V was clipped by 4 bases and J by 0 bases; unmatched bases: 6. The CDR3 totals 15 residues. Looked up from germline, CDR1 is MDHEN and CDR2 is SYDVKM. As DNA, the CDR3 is TGTGCCAGCAGTTCTTTAGCGGGTAACTCCTACGAGCAGTACGTC. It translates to CASSSLAGNSYEQYV.

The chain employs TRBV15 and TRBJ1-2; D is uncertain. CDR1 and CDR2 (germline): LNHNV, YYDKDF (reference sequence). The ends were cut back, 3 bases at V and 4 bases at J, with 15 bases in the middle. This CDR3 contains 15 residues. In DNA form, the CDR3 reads TGTGCCACCAGCAGGGAGGAATACCCCGTCTATGGCTACACCTTC. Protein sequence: CATSREEYPVYGYTF.

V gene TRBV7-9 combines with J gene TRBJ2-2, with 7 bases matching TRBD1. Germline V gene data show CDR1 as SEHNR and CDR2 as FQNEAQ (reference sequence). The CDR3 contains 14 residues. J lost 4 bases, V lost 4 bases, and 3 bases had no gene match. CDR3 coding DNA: TGTGCCAGCAGCTGGGGACAGCCCACCGGGGAGCTGTTTTTT. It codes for CASSWGQPTGELFF.

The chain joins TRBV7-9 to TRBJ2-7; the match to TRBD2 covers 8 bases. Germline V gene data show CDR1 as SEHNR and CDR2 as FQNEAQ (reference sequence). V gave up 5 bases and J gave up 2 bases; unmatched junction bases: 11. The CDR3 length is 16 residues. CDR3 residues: CASSPRGGVSAYEQYF. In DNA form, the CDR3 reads TGTGCCAGCAGCCCCCGGGGGGGAGTGAGCGCCTACGAGCAGTACTTC.

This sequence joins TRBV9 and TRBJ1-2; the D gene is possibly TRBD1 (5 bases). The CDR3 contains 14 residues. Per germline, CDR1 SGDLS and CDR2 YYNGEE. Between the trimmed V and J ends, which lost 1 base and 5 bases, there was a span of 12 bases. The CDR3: CASSVSTATYGYTF. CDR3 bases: TGTGCCAGCAGCGTATCGACAGCTACTTATGGCTACACCTTC.

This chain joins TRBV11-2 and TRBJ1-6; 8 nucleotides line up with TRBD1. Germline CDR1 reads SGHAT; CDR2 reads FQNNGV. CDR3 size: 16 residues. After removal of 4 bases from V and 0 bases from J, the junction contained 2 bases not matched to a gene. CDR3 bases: TGTGCCAGCAGCTCAGGGGGCTTCTCCTATAATTCACCCCTCCACTTT. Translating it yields CASSSGGFSYNSPLHF.

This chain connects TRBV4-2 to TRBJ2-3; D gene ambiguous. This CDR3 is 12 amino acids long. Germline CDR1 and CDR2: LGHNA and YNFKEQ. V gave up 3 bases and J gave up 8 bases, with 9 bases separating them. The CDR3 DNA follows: TGTGCCAGCAGCCACAGCCAGGCTACGCAGTATTTT. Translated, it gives CASSHSQATQYF.